This TCR beta chain was recovered during a study of blood T cell repertoires in COVID-19. Per the original methods: By means of reference gene primer amplification, nucleated cell counts were estimated. Clones were read by immunoSEQ multiplex PCR, and TCRdb kept only the in-frame ones, dropping some. The V and J calls and clone size are taken from that table; D and trimming were inferred from the DNA. The data contain about 520,000 clones, approximately 85% of them singletons. This clone was counted only a few times. The specimen sequenced was peripheral blood. The receptor's source is a human donor in a cohort sampled during active COVID-19.

As DNA, the CDR3 is TGCGCCAGCAGCCAAGTCGGTTCAGTGGGAGCAGGCGATACGCAGTATTTT. Residues: CASSQVGSVGAGDTQYF. V is TRBV4-3 and J is TRBJ2-3; a weak D match, TRBD2 (5 bases). V was cut by 1 base and J by 6 bases, with 20 bases left in between. The CDR3 has 17 amino acids. Germline values: CDR1 LGHNA, CDR2 YSLEER.